A selection of T cell receptor beta chains follows, all from one sample in a study of blood T cell repertoires in COVID-19. Measured with immunoSEQ multiplex PCR; TCRdb has only the in-frame clones, and not every one. The table has about 350,000 clones, approximately 89% seen once; the top ten hold 3% to 4.5%. The sequenced sample was peripheral blood. These receptors were taken from a woman aged 60-75 years with COVID-19, enrolled during active disease. Each CDR3 is given with its conserved first and last residue. Fields, in order: V gene, D gene, CDR3 length, clone size, J gene, CDR3 protein, CDR3 DNA. The D gene is left open where the match is weak. Clone size, where shown, is once, few, many, or a class for clones that have expanded.

v_call: TRBV18
d_call: .
cdr3_length: 15
clone_size: once
j_call: TRBJ2-7
cdr3_aa: CASSPSGTPNYEQYF
cdr3_nt: TGTGCCAGCTCACCGTCCGGGACACCTAACTACGAGCAGTACTTC

v_call: TRBV11-3
d_call: TRBD2
cdr3_length: 14
clone_size: .
j_call: TRBJ2-3
cdr3_aa: CASSARGGADTQYF
cdr3_nt: TGTGCCAGCAGCGCCCGCGGGGGGGCAGATACGCAGTATTTT

v_call: TRBV18
d_call: TRBD1
cdr3_length: 16
clone_size: .
j_call: TRBJ1-2
cdr3_aa: CASSPLDRGSPYGYTF
cdr3_nt: TGTGCCAGCTCACCCTTGGACAGGGGATCTCCCTATGGCTACACCTTC

v_call: TRBV20-1
d_call: .
cdr3_length: 11
clone_size: .
j_call: TRBJ2-7
cdr3_aa: CSADRTYEQYF
cdr3_nt: TGCAGTGCCGACAGGACCTACGAGCAGTACTTC

v_call: TRBV6-5
d_call: .
cdr3_length: 13
clone_size: once
j_call: TRBJ1-2
cdr3_aa: CASSYAGFYGYTF
cdr3_nt: TGTGCCAGCAGTTACGCAGGCTTCTATGGCTACACCTTC

v_call: TRBV30
d_call: TRBD1
cdr3_length: 14
clone_size: .
j_call: TRBJ2-3
cdr3_aa: CAWILTGGGDTQYF
cdr3_nt: TGTGCCTGGATTCTTACAGGGGGCGGAGATACGCAGTATTTT

v_call: TRBV18
d_call: TRBD1
cdr3_length: 14
clone_size: .
j_call: TRBJ1-2
cdr3_aa: CASSPSDRVDGYTF
cdr3_nt: TGTGCCAGCTCACCTTCCGACAGGGTGGATGGCTACACCTTC

v_call: TRBV6-2/TRBV6-3
d_call: .
cdr3_length: 15
clone_size: .
j_call: TRBJ1-6
cdr3_aa: CASSYLGQRGSPLHF
cdr3_nt: TGTGCCAGCAGTTACTTGGGGCAACGCGGCTCACCCCTCCACTTT

v_call: TRBV7-8
d_call: .
cdr3_length: 13
clone_size: .
j_call: TRBJ2-2
cdr3_aa: CASSEYGTGELFF
cdr3_nt: TGTGCCAGCAGCGAATACGGCACCGGGGAGCTGTTTTTT

v_call: TRBV7-2
d_call: TRBD1
cdr3_length: 15
clone_size: .
j_call: TRBJ1-2
cdr3_aa: CASSPTRGTGAGYTF
cdr3_nt: TGTGCCAGCAGCCCCACCCGCGGGACAGGGGCGGGCTACACCTTC

v_call: TRBV27
d_call: .
cdr3_length: 14
clone_size: .
j_call: TRBJ1-1
cdr3_aa: CASREGRVHTEAFF
cdr3_nt: TGTGCCAGCAGGGAGGGCAGGGTGCACACTGAAGCTTTCTTT

v_call: TRBV11-2
d_call: TRBD1
cdr3_length: 15
clone_size: .
j_call: TRBJ1-4
cdr3_aa: CASSSTGVVREKLFF
cdr3_nt: TGTGCCAGCAGCTCGACAGGGGTGGTGAGGGAAAAACTGTTTTTT

v_call: TRBV6-6
d_call: TRBD1
cdr3_length: 14
clone_size: few
j_call: TRBJ2-7
cdr3_aa: CASSQGQFKYEQYF
cdr3_nt: TGTGCCAGCAGCCAGGGACAGTTCAAATACGAGCAGTACTTC

v_call: TRBV13
d_call: TRBD1
cdr3_length: 15
clone_size: .
j_call: TRBJ1-4
cdr3_aa: CASSGTGATNEKLFF
cdr3_nt: TGTGCCAGCAGCGGCACAGGGGCAACTAATGAAAAACTGTTTTTT

v_call: TRBV28
d_call: .
cdr3_length: 14
clone_size: .
j_call: TRBJ2-7
cdr3_aa: CASRTPTGSYEQYF
cdr3_nt: TGTGCCAGCAGGACTCCGACAGGCTCCTACGAGCAGTACTTC

v_call: TRBV6-1
d_call: TRBD2
cdr3_length: 16
clone_size: .
j_call: TRBJ2-1
cdr3_aa: CASSEPASGLYNEQFF
cdr3_nt: TGTGCCAGCAGTGAACCGGCTAGCGGATTGTACAATGAGCAGTTCTTC

v_call: TRBV3-1/TRBV3-2
d_call: .
cdr3_length: 14
clone_size: once
j_call: TRBJ1-2
cdr3_aa: CASSQERRGYGYTF
cdr3_nt: TGTGCCAGCAGCCAAGAACGCAGGGGCTATGGCTACACCTTC

v_call: TRBV11-2
d_call: TRBD1
cdr3_length: 13
clone_size: .
j_call: TRBJ1-2
cdr3_aa: CASSLDRGLGYTF
cdr3_nt: TGTGCCAGCAGCTTAGACAGGGGGCTTGGCTACACCTTC

v_call: TRBV4-1
d_call: .
cdr3_length: 15
clone_size: .
j_call: TRBJ2-4
cdr3_aa: CASSQVSQGRNIQYF
cdr3_nt: TGCGCCAGCAGCCAAGTAAGCCAGGGCCGGAACATTCAGTACTTC

v_call: TRBV4-2
d_call: TRBD1
cdr3_length: 15
clone_size: once
j_call: TRBJ1-4
cdr3_aa: CASSRGTATNEKLFF
cdr3_nt: TGTGCCAGCAGCCGGGGGACAGCAACTAATGAAAAACTGTTTTTT

v_call: TRBV5-1
d_call: TRBD1
cdr3_length: 15
clone_size: .
j_call: TRBJ1-6
cdr3_aa: CASSLPTGINSPLHF
cdr3_nt: TGCGCCAGCAGCCTCCCGACAGGGATTAATTCACCCCTCCACTTT

v_call: TRBV5-4
d_call: .
cdr3_length: 14
clone_size: .
j_call: TRBJ1-2
cdr3_aa: CASSFDSANYGYTF
cdr3_nt: TGTGCCAGCAGCTTCGACAGTGCTAACTATGGCTACACCTTC

v_call: TRBV9
d_call: .
cdr3_length: 12
clone_size: .
j_call: TRBJ1-1
cdr3_aa: CASSQEGGTAFF
cdr3_nt: TGTGCCAGCAGCCAAGAAGGAGGGACAGCTTTCTTT

v_call: TRBV11-2
d_call: .
cdr3_length: 12
clone_size: .
j_call: TRBJ2-7
cdr3_aa: CASSLASYEQYF
cdr3_nt: TGTGCCAGCAGCTTAGCTAGCTACGAGCAGTACTTC

v_call: TRBV10-1
d_call: TRBD1
cdr3_length: 13
clone_size: .
j_call: TRBJ1-2
cdr3_aa: CASSLDRGRGYTF
cdr3_nt: TGCGCCAGCAGTCTTGACAGGGGCAGGGGCTACACCTTC

v_call: TRBV7-9
d_call: .
cdr3_length: 13
clone_size: .
j_call: TRBJ1-1
cdr3_aa: CASSEDTYTEAFF
cdr3_nt: TGTGCCAGCAGCGAGGACACCTACACTGAAGCTTTCTTT

v_call: TRBV19
d_call: .
cdr3_length: 11
clone_size: once
j_call: TRBJ2-1
cdr3_aa: CASSIEHEQFF
cdr3_nt: TGTGCCAGTAGTATAGAACACGAGCAGTTCTTC